A selection of T cell receptor beta chains follows, all from one sample in a study of metastatic and nonmetastatic thyroid tumors. TCRdb re-called clones from the PCR reads using MiXCR. This repertoire shows some 29,000 clones, roughly 4% found once; its top ten account for about 3.3%. What was sequenced was blood. The receptor set was obtained from a male donor with papillary thyroid cancer or a benign thyroid nodule (not recorded which). Some clones in this sample may be carry-over from other donors' samples. Each CDR3 is given with its conserved first and last residue. The D gene is left open where the match is weak. Size tells how often a clone was seen (once, few, many) or the class of an expanded clone, and some rows leave it out.

medium-sized	TRBV6-1	TRBJ2-7	TRBD2	TGTGCCAGCAGTGCCACTAGCGGGAGTGGCGACGAACAGTACTTC	CASSATSGSGDEQYF
few	TRBV28	TRBJ1-2	-	TGTGCCAGCAGTTTGGGGGGGGCCGTCAGCTACACCTTC	CASSLGGAVSYTF
few	TRBV6-1	TRBJ2-1	-	TGTGCCAGCAGTGCCCCCCCTTGGGAGCGGAAAAGCTCCTACAATGAGCAGTTCTTC	CASSAPPWERKSSYNEQFF
medium-sized	TRBV12-3/TRBV12-4	TRBJ2-7	TRBD1	TGTGCCAGCAGCCACCGGGACAGGGGCTACGAGCAGTACTTC	CASSHRDRGYEQYF
many	TRBV12-3/TRBV12-4	TRBJ2-3	TRBD2	TGTGCCAGCAGACTAGCGGGAGGCACAGATACGCAGTATTTT	CASRLAGGTDTQYF
many	TRBV19	TRBJ1-1	-	TGTGCCAGACCCGCCCTCAGGGGGAACACTGAAGCTTTCTTT	CARPALRGNTEAFF
medium-sized	TRBV15	TRBJ1-1	-	TGTGCCACCAGCAGAGGTCTGGCAGCAATGAACACTGAAGCTTTCTTT	CATSRGLAAMNTEAFF
-	TRBV6-1	TRBJ1-2	TRBD1	TGTGCCAGCCGGACAGGGATGGACTATGGCTACACCTTC	CASRTGMDYGYTF
few	TRBV7-3	TRBJ2-2	TRBD1	TGTGCCAGCGGACAACAGGGGGCGAACACCGGGGAGCTGTTTTTT	CASGQQGANTGELFF
many	TRBV20-1	TRBJ2-1	-	TGCAGTGCAACTGGTAGTGAGCAGTTCTTC	CSATGSEQFF
many	TRBV20-1	TRBJ2-7	TRBD2	TGCAGTGCTCGGAGGGGCGGGAGGCTTGGCGAGCAGTACTTC	CSARRGGRLGEQYF
few	TRBV28	TRBJ2-1	TRBD2	TGTGCCAGCAGTTTAGCGGGAGGCTACTACAATGAGCAGTTCTTC	CASSLAGGYYNEQFF
many	TRBV4-3	TRBJ2-7	-	TGCGCCAGCAGCCAAAGCCATAGCAGGAGGGGGGACGAGCAGTACTTC	CASSQSHSRRGDEQYF
medium-sized	TRBV27	TRBJ2-7	TRBD2	TGTGCCAGCAGTTCCGGACTAGCGCAAGCTTCGGAGCAGTACTTC	CASSSGLAQASEQYF
few	TRBV30	TRBJ2-7	TRBD1	TGTGCCTGGAGTGGACAGGGATACGAGCAGTACTTC	CAWSGQGYEQYF
medium-sized	TRBV6-5	TRBJ2-1	-	TGTGCCAGCAGTTACGGCGGGCCCCACAATGAGCAGTTCTTC	CASSYGGPHNEQFF
many	TRBV11-2	TRBJ2-1	-	TGTGCCAGCAGGGAAACTGGGACACGGGCCTACAATGAGCAGTTCTTC	CASRETGTRAYNEQFF
medium-sized	TRBV28	TRBJ1-5	TRBD1	TGTGCCAGCGGAGGACAGGGCCAGAATCAGCCCCAGCATTTT	CASGGQGQNQPQHF
few	TRBV6-9	TRBJ2-1	TRBD2	TGTGCCAGCAGTTATGCGGGAGGGCCGGACAATGAGCAGTTCTTC	CASSYAGGPDNEQFF
-	TRBV12-3/TRBV12-4	TRBJ1-2	-	TGTGCCAGCAGTTTACGGACAGCCCGGGGCTACACCTTC	CASSLRTARGYTF
many	TRBV5-1	TRBJ2-3	-	TGCGCCAGCAGCTCCCGTTTGGAAGATACGCAGTATTTT	CASSSRLEDTQYF
many	TRBV20-1	TRBJ2-3	TRBD2	TGCAGTGCTAGAGTTAGCGGGAGGGCAGATACGCAGTATTTT	CSARVSGRADTQYF